This T cell receptor beta chain appears in the sequencing data of a study of T cells in Graves' hyperthyroidism and ophthalmopathy. General study results and limits: Ophthalmopathy stood apart from stable hyperthyroidism in a 13 V-J model.

Comments on this clonotype: What it binds is not known.

TCR beta CDR3 sequences were amplified from RNA transcripts. HTBI primers were employed in a first-round RT-PCR of the TCR CDR3. TCRdb reanalysed the multiplex PCR reads using MiXCR and keeps one entry per CDR3 protein. The sample includes a few hundred thousand distinct CDR3 sequences, around 46% of them seen just once. The germline V gene encodes CDR1 SQVTM and CDR2 ANQGSEA. Trimming stripped 4 bases from V and 2 bases from J, with 20 bases between. The CDR3 totals 16 residues. The chain employs TRBV29-1 and TRBJ1-2; TRBD1 is a possible D gene (5 bases). The source is a woman aged 18-29 years with Graves' hyperthyroidism. Sequencing was carried out using peripheral blood or thyroid tissue (not recorded which). The CDR3 is CSVAPGGQGRNYGYTF. For the CDR3, the DNA is TGCAGCGTTGCCCCCGGAGGGCAGGGAAGGAACTATGGCTACACCTTC.